This TCR beta chain was sequenced in a study of regulatory T cells in long-lasting Graves disease (dated by TCRdb to the early 2020s). Broadly, across the study: To count as having persistent Graves' disease, a patient had to have received antithyroid drug treatment for over 5 years with TSH receptor autoantibodies remaining persistently positive. The study took place in China and was registered as a clinical trial. In the clinical cohort, patients with persistent Graves' disease had used antithyroid drugs for an average of about 10.3 years. A total of 35 or so samples underwent TCR sequencing: some 13 from persistent and about 20 from newly diagnosed Graves' disease patients. This study used TCR sequencing and RNA sequencing of peripheral blood to compare persistent Graves' disease patients against newly diagnosed Graves' disease patients. What the work shows at the level of the full study, not this receptor alone: A larger number of public clonotypes was shared among persistent patients (around 2,500) than among newly diagnosed patients (around 970). Because the primary lesion, thyroid tissue, could not be accessed, the study looked at peripheral blood alone. The authors acknowledged the small sample size as a limitation that may reduce accuracy. Compared with newly diagnosed patients, patients with persistent Graves' disease had lower TCR Shannon entropy and fewer highly expanded clones, which suggests clonal expansion. Sequencing and analysis were restricted to the TCR beta chain.

This clonotype has just a few counts. The specificity of this receptor is unknown. Per-base qualities were not stored, and no clone one base away is much larger. What the time point label conveys for this sample: persistent/refractory GD, antithyroid drugs over 5 years with positive TRAb. For both TCR sequencing and RNA sequencing, RNA was extracted from PBMCs using TRIzol. Graves' disease was diagnosed according to American Thyroid Association guidelines. Patients for the study were recruited at an endocrinology department in Xi'an, China. Each patient gave about 8.1 milliliters of peripheral blood, collected in an EDTA anticoagulant tube. PBMCs were isolated by Ficoll Paque Plus density gradient separation without further T cell sorting. An Agilent 2100 Bioanalyzer and agarose gel were used to assess RNA quality, and a NanoDrop 2000 was used to measure RNA concentration. The library was obtained by multiplex PCR. The sequencing machine was an Illumina HiSeq 4000. iRepertoire HTBI primers and Arm-PCR amplification of CDR3 regions were used to construct TCR beta libraries. Before sequencing, the PCR products underwent gel purification. Turning to the authors' computational methods: Across samples, roughly 60 TRBV and 15 or so TRBJ segments were identified and used for gene usage analysis of CDR3 amino acid clonotypes. COPE and FqMerger were used to merge filtered high-quality paired reads into contigs. BLAST was used to align contigs to IMGT TRBV, TRBD and TRBJ reference genes, and CDR3 was defined according to IMGT. Clonotypes above 0.1% frequency were classified as highly expanded clones. Repertoire diversity was measured by Shannon entropy, and V-J evenness by the Gini coefficient. A clonotype was considered public if more than one individual shared it. TCRdb trimmed the raw reads at Q25, called clones with MiXCR and kept productive beta chains. CDR3 protein sequences are deduplicated, and each keeps its most common genes and DNA. These V and J calls derive from TCRdb rather than the authors' analysis. The sample table records almost 350,000 distinct CDR3 sequences; 15% to 20% of these occur just once. The top ten constitute around 30% of the sample.

The sequence came from a female donor with Graves disease. Sequences were derived from peripheral blood mononuclear cells (PBMCs), sampled when the disease was refractory, from a patient treated with antithyroid drugs.

The CDR3 reads CASSLGTSVYNEQFF. The nucleotide sequence reads as follows: TGTGCCAGCAGTTTAGGGACTAGCGTATACAATGAGCAGTTCTTC. The sequence joins TRBV28 to TRBJ2-1; 10 bases in the junction line up with TRBD2. CDR1 and CDR2, looked up from the germline V gene, are MDHEN and SYDVKM. The CDR3 measures 15 amino acids from cysteine to phenylalanine. The kept DNA is CDR3 alone, 45 bases in frame from the first base. Clipping removes 2 bases from V and 4 bases from J, with 2 as the unmatched junction base count.